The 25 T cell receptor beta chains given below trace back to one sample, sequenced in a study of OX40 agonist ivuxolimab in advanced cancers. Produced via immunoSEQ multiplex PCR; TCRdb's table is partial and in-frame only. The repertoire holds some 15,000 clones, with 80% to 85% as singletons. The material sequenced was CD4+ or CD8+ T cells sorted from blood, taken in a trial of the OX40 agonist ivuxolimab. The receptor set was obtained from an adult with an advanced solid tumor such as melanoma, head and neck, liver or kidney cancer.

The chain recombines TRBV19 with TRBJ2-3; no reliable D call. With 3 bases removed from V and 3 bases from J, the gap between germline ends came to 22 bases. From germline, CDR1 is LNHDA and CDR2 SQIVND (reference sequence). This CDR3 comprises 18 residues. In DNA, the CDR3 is TGTGCCAGTAGTATTGCGATTGGAAGGGCGACGGAGACAGATACGCAGTATTTT. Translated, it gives CASSIAIGRATETDTQYF.

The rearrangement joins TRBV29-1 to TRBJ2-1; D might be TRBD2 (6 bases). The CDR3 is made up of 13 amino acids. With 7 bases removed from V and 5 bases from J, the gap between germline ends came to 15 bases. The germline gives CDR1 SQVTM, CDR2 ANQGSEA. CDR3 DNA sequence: TGCAGCGCCTCGGCTAGCGAAAACAATGAGCAGTTCTTC. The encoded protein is CSASASENNEQFF.

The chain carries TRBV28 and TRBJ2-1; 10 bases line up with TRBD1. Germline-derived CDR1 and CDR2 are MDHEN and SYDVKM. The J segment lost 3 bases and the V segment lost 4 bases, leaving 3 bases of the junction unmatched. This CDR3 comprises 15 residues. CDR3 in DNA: TGTGCCAGCAGTTGGGACAGGGGCCTCTACAATGAGCAGTTCTTC. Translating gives CASSWDRGLYNEQFF.

CDR3 residues: CASSPVGNEQFF. CDR3 DNA: TGTGCCAGCAGCCCGGTAGGCAATGAGCAGTTCTTC. The V and J genes are TRBV27 and TRBJ2-1; D call uncertain. The CDR3 sequence is 12 residues long. Germline CDR1 is MNHEY and CDR2 is SMNVEV (reference sequence). Trimming left V 6 bases short and J 6 bases short, with 9 bases between.

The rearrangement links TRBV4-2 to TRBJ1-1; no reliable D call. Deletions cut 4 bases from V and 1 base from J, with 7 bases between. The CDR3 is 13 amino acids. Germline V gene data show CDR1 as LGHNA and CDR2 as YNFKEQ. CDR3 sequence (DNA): TGTGCCAGCAGCCCGAAGGGGAACACTGAAGCTTTCTTT. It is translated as CASSPKGNTEAFF.

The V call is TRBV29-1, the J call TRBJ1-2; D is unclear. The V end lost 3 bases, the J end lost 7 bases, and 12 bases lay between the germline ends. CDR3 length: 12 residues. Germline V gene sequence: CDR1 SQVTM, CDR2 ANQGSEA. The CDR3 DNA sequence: TGCAGCGTTGAGGCAAGATTTCCTGGCTACACCTTC. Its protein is CSVEARFPGYTF.

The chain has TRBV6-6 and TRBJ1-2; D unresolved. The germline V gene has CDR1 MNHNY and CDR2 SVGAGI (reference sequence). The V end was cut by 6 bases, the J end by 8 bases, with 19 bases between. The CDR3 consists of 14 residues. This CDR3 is CASSQQGGLEGYTF. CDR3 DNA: TGTGCCAGCAGCCAACAAGGAGGGTTAGAAGGCTACACCTTC.

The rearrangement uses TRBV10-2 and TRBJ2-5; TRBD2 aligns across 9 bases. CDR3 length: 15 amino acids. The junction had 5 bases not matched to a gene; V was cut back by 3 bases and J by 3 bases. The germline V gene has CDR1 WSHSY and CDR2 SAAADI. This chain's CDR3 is CASSDSGLAKETQYF. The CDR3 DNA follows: TGCGCCAGCAGTGACAGCGGACTAGCGAAAGAGACCCAGTACTTC.

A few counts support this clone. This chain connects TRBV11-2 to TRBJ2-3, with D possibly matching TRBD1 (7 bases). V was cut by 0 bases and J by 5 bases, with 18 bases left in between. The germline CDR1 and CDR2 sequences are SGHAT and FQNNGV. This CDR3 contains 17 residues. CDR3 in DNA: TGTGCCAGCAGCTTAGAGGTCGGCAGGGGGAGGAGAGATACGCAGTATTTT. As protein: CASSLEVGRGRRDTQYF. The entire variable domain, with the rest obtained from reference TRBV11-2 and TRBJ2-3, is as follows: EAGVAQSPRYKIIEKRQSVAFWCNPISGHATLYWYQQILGQGPKLLIQFQNNGVVDDSQLPKDRFSAERLKGVDSTLKIQPAKLEDSAVYLCASSLEVGRGRRDTQYFGPGTRLTVL.

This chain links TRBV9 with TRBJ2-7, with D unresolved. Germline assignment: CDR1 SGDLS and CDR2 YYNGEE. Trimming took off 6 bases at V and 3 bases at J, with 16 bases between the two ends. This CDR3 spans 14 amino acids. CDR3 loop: CASNPGSSLYEQYF. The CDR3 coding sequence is TGTGCCAGCAACCCCGGGTCGAGCCTCTACGAGCAGTACTTC.

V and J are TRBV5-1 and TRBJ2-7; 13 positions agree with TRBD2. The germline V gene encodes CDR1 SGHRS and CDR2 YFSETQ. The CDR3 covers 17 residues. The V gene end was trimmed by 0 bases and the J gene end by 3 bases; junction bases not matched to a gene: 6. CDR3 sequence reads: CASSLEGGLAGVYEQYF. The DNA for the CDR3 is TGCGCCAGCAGCTTGGAAGGCGGACTAGCGGGAGTCTACGAGCAGTACTTC.

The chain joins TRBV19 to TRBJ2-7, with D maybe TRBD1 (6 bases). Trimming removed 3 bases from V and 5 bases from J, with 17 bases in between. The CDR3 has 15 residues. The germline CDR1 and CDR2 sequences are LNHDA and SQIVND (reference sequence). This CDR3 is CASSMGLGGVDEQYF. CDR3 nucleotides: TGTGCCAGTAGTATGGGGCTAGGGGGTGTCGACGAGCAGTACTTC.

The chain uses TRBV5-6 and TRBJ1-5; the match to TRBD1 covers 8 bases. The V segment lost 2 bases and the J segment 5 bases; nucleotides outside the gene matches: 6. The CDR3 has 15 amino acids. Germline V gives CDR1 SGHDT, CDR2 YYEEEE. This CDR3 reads CASSFTGGIYQPQHF. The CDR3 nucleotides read TGTGCCAGCAGCTTTACAGGGGGGATTTATCAGCCCCAGCATTTT.

CDR3 region: CSVEDRDREYEQYF. CDR3 nucleotide sequence: TGCAGCGTTGAAGATCGGGACAGGGAGTACGAGCAGTACTTC. The V and J genes are TRBV29-1 and TRBJ2-7; the match to TRBD1 covers 9 bases. The CDR3 is 14 amino acids. The junction had 4 bases not matched to a gene; V was cut back by 0 bases and J by 4 bases. Per the germline V gene, CDR1 is SQVTM and CDR2 is ANQGSEA.

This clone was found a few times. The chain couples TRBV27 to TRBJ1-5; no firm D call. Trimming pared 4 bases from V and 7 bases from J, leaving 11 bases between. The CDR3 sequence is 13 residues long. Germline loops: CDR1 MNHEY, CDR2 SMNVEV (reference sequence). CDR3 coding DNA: TGTGCCAGCAGTTCCAGGTCCTGGCAGCCCCAGCATTTT. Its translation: CASSSRSWQPQHF.

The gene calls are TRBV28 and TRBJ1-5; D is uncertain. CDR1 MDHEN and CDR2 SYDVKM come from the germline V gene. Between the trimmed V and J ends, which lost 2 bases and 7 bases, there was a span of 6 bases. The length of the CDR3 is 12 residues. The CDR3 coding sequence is TGTGCCAGCAGTTTAGAGGGACAGCCCCAGCATTTT. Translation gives CASSLEGQPQHF.

The CDR3 DNA follows: TGTGCCAGCAGTTACCGGGCCCCGCCCGCTGGGGACTATGGCTACACCTTC. It is translated as CASSYRAPPAGDYGYTF. The chain uses TRBV27 and TRBJ1-2; D unclear. The V and J ends lost 4 bases and 3 bases respectively, with 21 bases between them. CDR1 and CDR2 (germline): MNHEY, SMNVEV (reference sequence). The CDR3 contains 17 residues.

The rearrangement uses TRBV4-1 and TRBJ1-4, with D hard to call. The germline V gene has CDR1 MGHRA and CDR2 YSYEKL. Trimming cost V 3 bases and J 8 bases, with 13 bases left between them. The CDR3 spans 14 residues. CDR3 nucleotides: TGCGCCAGCAGCCAGCCGACCATGGGCGAAAAACTGTTTTTT. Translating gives CASSQPTMGEKLFF.

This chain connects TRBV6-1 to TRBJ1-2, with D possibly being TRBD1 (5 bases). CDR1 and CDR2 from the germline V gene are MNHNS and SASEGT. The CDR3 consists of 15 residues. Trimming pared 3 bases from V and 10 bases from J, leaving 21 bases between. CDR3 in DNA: TGTGCCAGCAGTGATTATGGGGGGGGAGGAAAGGCCTACACCTTC. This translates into CASSDYGGGGKAYTF.

The CDR3 DNA follows: TGTGCCAGCAGCTTGGGACAGGGGGCCTACAATGAGCAGTTCTTC. This sequence encodes CASSLGQGAYNEQFF. The rearrangement links TRBV5-4 to TRBJ2-1; 9 bases agree with TRBD1. The germline gives CDR1 SGHNT, CDR2 YYREEE (reference sequence). With 0 bases clipped from V and 2 bases from J, the junction kept 0 bases outside the gene matches. This CDR3 is 15 amino acids long. Supplemented by reference TRBV5-4 and TRBJ2-1, the full variable domain reads ETGVTQSPTHLIKTRGQQVTLRCSSQSGHNTVSWYQQALGQGPQFIFQYYREEENGRGNFPPRFSGLQFPNYSSELNVNALELDDSALYLCASSLGQGAYNEQFFGPGTRLTVL.

CDR3 in amino acids: CASSLRDRASYEQYF. The CDR3 DNA reads TGTGCCAGCAGTTTACGAGACAGGGCCTCCTACGAGCAGTACTTC. The gene calls are TRBV27 and TRBJ2-7, with 7 bases aligning to TRBD1. CDR1 is MNHEY, CDR2 SMNVEV, per germline (reference sequence). The V segment lost 2 bases and the J segment 0 bases; nucleotides outside the gene matches: 4. The CDR3 is made up of 15 amino acids.

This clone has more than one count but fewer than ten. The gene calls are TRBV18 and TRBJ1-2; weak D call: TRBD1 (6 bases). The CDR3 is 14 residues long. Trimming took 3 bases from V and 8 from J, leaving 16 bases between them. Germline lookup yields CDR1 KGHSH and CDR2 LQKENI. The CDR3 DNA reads TGTGCCAGCTCACCGGAAACAGGGCTAAGGGGCTACACCTTC. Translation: CASSPETGLRGYTF.

CDR3 sequence reads: CASSSGNTEAFF. The CDR3 region has the DNA TGCGCCAGCAGTTCGGGGAACACTGAAGCTTTCTTT. V usage is TRBV5-1 and J usage is TRBJ1-1; D unresolved. The CDR3 runs 12 residues. Germline V gene data show CDR1 as SGHRS and CDR2 as YFSETQ. V was pared by 5 bases and J by 1 base, with 6 bases between.

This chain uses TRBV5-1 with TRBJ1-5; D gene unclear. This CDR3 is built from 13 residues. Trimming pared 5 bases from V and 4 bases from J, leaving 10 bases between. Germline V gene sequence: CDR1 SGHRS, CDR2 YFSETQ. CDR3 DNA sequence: TGCGCCAGCAGTCCGGACTTGAATCAGCCCCAGCATTTT. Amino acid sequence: CASSPDLNQPQHF.

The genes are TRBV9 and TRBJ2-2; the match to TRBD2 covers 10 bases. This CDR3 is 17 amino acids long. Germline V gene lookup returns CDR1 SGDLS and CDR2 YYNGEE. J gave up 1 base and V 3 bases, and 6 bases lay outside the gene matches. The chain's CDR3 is CASSAPLAGGNTGELFF. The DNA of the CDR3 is TGTGCCAGCAGCGCTCCTTTAGCGGGAGGGAACACCGGGGAGCTGTTTTTT.